This T cell receptor beta chain was identified during a study of T cell repertoires in cytomegalovirus infection. For the study at large: Public signatures in TCR beta pointed to CMV infection and matching HLA type.

The CDR3 runs to 14 residues. V gave up 0 bases and J gave up 3 bases, with 7 bases separating them. Germline-derived CDR1 and CDR2 are SGHKS and YYEKEE (reference sequence). Overall study findings and caveats: HLA-C-restricted CMV-specific TCR beta clonotypes were dominant in the ex vivo response.

This clonotype was counted only a few times. The antigen is unknown. TCRdb passed the reads through MiXCR, listing each CDR3 protein once. The table shows about 100,000 distinct CDR3 sequences, with less than 25% occurring only once. Sequenced: CD8+ T cells from PBMCs. This sequence was found in a human donor in good health (CMV status not recorded). Some clones in this sample may be carry-over from other donors' samples. This chain joins TRBV5-5 and TRBJ2-4; no definite D call. The CDR3 loop is CASSLGDNKNIQYF. In nucleotides, the CDR3 is TGTGCCAGCAGCTTGGGGGATAACAAAAACATTCAGTACTTC.